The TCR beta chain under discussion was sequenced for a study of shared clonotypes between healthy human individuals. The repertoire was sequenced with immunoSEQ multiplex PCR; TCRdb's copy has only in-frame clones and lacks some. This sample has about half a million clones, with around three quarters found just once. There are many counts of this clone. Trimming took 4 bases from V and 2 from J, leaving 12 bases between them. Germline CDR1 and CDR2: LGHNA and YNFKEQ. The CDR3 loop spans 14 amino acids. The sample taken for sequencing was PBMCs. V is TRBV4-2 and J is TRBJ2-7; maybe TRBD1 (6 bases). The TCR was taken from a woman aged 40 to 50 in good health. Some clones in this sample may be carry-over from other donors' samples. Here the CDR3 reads CASSREDRTYEQYF. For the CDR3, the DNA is TGTGCCAGCAGCCGCGAGGACAGAACCTACGAGCAGTACTTC.